This T cell receptor beta chain was found in a study of blood T cell repertoires in COVID-19. Authors' analysis steps: Amplification with reference gene primers provided the estimates of nucleated cell counts. Clones were read by immunoSEQ multiplex PCR, and TCRdb kept only the in-frame ones, dropping some. D and trimming were read from the DNA, whereas the V and J calls and clone size are those reported in that table. The data show 250,000 or so clones, with approximately 85% seen just once and about 0.8% held by the top ten. Trimming shortened V by 0 bases and J by 2 bases, and 12 bases separated the two germline ends. Looked up from germline, CDR1 is SGHRS and CDR2 is YFSETQ. This CDR3 has 15 residues.

The receptor comes from a woman in her 30s with acute or convalescent COVID-19. J is TRBJ2-7 and V is TRBV5-1; no definite D call. Sequencing used peripheral blood. This CDR3 reads CASSLVSNPPYEQYF. As DNA, the CDR3 is TGCGCCAGCAGCTTGGTGTCTAATCCACCCTACGAGCAGTACTTC.